These 30 T cell receptor beta chains originate from one sample sequenced in a study of T cell responses to AZD1222 COVID-19 vaccine. Using immunoSEQ multiplex PCR, the repertoire was profiled, and TCRdb retains in-frame clones only, with some absent. The sample lists 120,000 or so clones; 85% to 90% were seen once. The sample here was peripheral blood, taken 28 days after the second AZD1222 dose. The origin of the receptors is an adult who received the AZD1222 COVID-19 vaccine.

The chain uses TRBV6-2 or TRBV6-3 and TRBJ1-1; a weak D match, TRBD1 (6 bases). Trimming shortened V by 0 bases and J by 0 bases, and 8 bases separated the two germline ends. The CDR3 is made up of 15 amino acids. Germline V gene data show CDR1 as MNHEY and CDR2 as SVGEGT. In DNA form, the CDR3 reads TGTGCCAGCAGTTACTCGACAGGCGTGAACACTGAAGCTTTCTTT. Its protein is CASSYSTGVNTEAFF.

The V call is TRBV7-9, the J call TRBJ1-2; D unresolved. The CDR3 is 15 amino acids. CDR1 SEHNR and CDR2 FQNEAQ come from the germline V gene (reference sequence). Trimming left V 1 base short and J 8 bases short, with 17 bases between. The CDR3: CASSLVLGSSFGYTF. Here the CDR3 DNA reads TGTGCCAGCAGCTTAGTTCTAGGTAGTTCATTCGGCTACACCTTC.

This clone was recorded only once. V is TRBV6-4 and J is TRBJ2-1; D not certain. CDR1 is MRHNA and CDR2 is SNTAGT in the germline V gene. With 2 bases removed from V and 5 bases from J, the gap between germline ends came to 7 bases. CDR3 size: 13 residues. The CDR3 DNA reads TGTGCCAGCAGTGACAGGGAACACAATGAGCAGTTCTTC. This gives the protein CASSDREHNEQFF.

The J gene is TRBJ2-3, the V gene TRBV6-4, with 10 nucleotides matching TRBD1. The V gene's germline CDR1 is MRHNA and CDR2 SNTAGT. Trimming cost V 9 bases and J 3 bases; bases outside gene matches: 9. This CDR3 is 15 amino acids long. The chain's CDR3 is CASQSGTGETDTQYF. CDR3 in DNA: TGTGCCAGTCAATCCGGGACAGGGGAAACAGATACGCAGTATTTT.

This chain links TRBV5-1 with TRBJ2-7; the D gene is possibly TRBD1 (6 bases). The CDR3 extends over 14 amino acids. In germline, CDR1 is SGHRS, CDR2 YFSETQ. Trimming took 0 bases from V and 6 from J, leaving 13 bases between them. CDR3 sequence reads: CASSLAGGRGEQYF. DNA for the CDR3: TGCGCCAGCAGCTTGGCCGGAGGCAGGGGCGAGCAGTACTTC.

A single count supports this clone. The V gene is TRBV6-5, the J gene TRBJ1-6, with D maybe TRBD1 (6 bases). Germline V gene sequence: CDR1 MNHEY, CDR2 SVGAGI. The V gene lost 6 bases and the J gene lost 0 bases, with 9 bases spanning the gap. This CDR3 has 15 amino acids. CDR3 nucleotide sequence: TGTGCCAGCAGGGGACAAAGCTCCTATAATTCACCCCTCCACTTT. Translating gives CASRGQSSYNSPLHF.

This chain joins TRBV11-1 and TRBJ2-1, with 10 bases identical to TRBD2. This CDR3 contains 16 residues. CDR1 and CDR2 from the germline V gene are SGHAT and FQDESV (reference sequence). J gave up 6 bases and V 5 bases, and 10 bases lay outside the gene matches. CDR3 loop: CASSPKLAGWGNEQFF. The CDR3 DNA reads TGTGCCAGCAGCCCGAAACTAGCGGGATGGGGCAATGAGCAGTTCTTC.

The V and J genes are TRBV6-5 and TRBJ1-4; 10 bases are shared with TRBD1. The CDR3 is made up of 13 amino acids. The V gene end was trimmed by 7 bases and the J gene end by 7 bases; junction bases not matched to a gene: 3. Germline CDR1 is MNHEY and CDR2 is SVGAGI. This chain's CDR3 is CASTGTGVEKLFF. CDR3 DNA: TGTGCCAGCACCGGGACAGGGGTTGAAAAACTGTTTTTT.

The chain has TRBV5-1 and TRBJ1-1, with 7 bases identical to TRBD1. The germline gives CDR1 SGHRS, CDR2 YFSETQ. The V gene end was trimmed by 3 bases and the J gene end by 0 bases; junction bases not matched to a gene: 2. CDR3 length: 14 amino acids. CDR3 nucleotides: TGCGCCAGCAGCTCGACAGGGATGAACACTGAAGCTTTCTTT. Its translation is CASSSTGMNTEAFF.

This clone has just one count. The chain carries TRBV7-9 and TRBJ1-6, with a tentative D call TRBD1 (6 bases). Germline V gene data show CDR1 as SEHNR and CDR2 as FQNEAQ (reference sequence). V was shortened by 2 bases and J by 10 bases, with 18 bases between the two germline ends. The CDR3 is 16 amino acids. The CDR3 sequence: CASSLLGGQALSPLHF. The DNA for the CDR3 is TGTGCCAGCAGCTTATTAGGGGGGCAGGCGTTATCACCCCTCCACTTT.

This clone was detected a few times. The chain couples TRBV4-3 to TRBJ2-5; 12 nucleotides match TRBD1. J lost 7 bases, V lost 3 bases, and 6 bases had no gene match. There are 15 residues in the CDR3. From germline, CDR1 is LGHNA and CDR2 YSLEER. CDR3 residues: CASSQGTGGFVTQYF. In DNA form, the CDR3 reads TGCGCCAGCAGCCAGGGGACAGGGGGCTTTGTGACCCAGTACTTC.

Only a few counts were recorded for this clone. The V and J genes are TRBV11-3 and TRBJ2-1; D gene unclear. In germline, CDR1 is SGHNT, CDR2 YENEEA. V lost 5 bases and J 9 bases, leaving 17 bases between the germline ends. This CDR3 has 14 amino acids. The CDR3 here is CASSLGRRSSEQFF. The DNA for the CDR3 is TGTGCCAGCAGCCTCGGACGGCGGAGTAGTGAGCAGTTCTTC. The whole variable domain, filled in from reference TRBV11-3 and TRBJ2-1, reads EAGVVQSPRYKIIEKKQPVAFWCNPISGHNTLYWYLQNLGQGPELLIRYENEEAVDDSQLPKDRFSAERLKGVDSTLKIQPAELGDSAVYLCASSLGRRSSEQFFGPGTRLTVL.

The rearrangement links TRBV25-1 to TRBJ1-1; D is undetermined. V dropped 0 bases and J dropped 0 bases, with 14 bases sitting between them. The CDR3 is 17 residues long. The germline V gene encodes CDR1 MGHDK and CDR2 SYGVNS. CDR3 nucleotide sequence: TGTGCCAGCAGTGAATATCGCAGGCTAGGGTTGAACACTGAAGCTTTCTTT. Translated: CASSEYRRLGLNTEAFF.

The J gene is TRBJ2-7, the V gene TRBV2; perhaps TRBD2 as D (6 bases). CDR3 length: 15 amino acids. V lost 10 bases, J lost 5 bases, and 24 bases lay in between. Germline CDR1 SNHLY, CDR2 FYNNEI. The CDR3 region is CATSLGTRPGNEQYF. The CDR3 region has the DNA TGTGCCACCTCCCTCGGGACTCGCCCTGGGAACGAGCAGTACTTC. Full variable domain (rest looked up from reference TRBV2 and TRBJ2-7): EPEVTQTPSHQVTQMGQEVILRCVPISNHLYFYWYRQILGQKVEFLVSFYNNEISEKSEIFDDQFSVERPDGSNFTLKIRSTKLEDSAMYFCATSLGTRPGNEQYFGPGTRLTVT.

The chain recombines TRBV11-3 with TRBJ2-2; 7 nucleotides match TRBD2. V was clipped by 4 bases and J by 6 bases; unmatched bases: 5. CDR1 SGHNT and CDR2 YENEEA come from the germline V gene. The CDR3 contains 14 residues. The CDR3 coding sequence is TGTGCCAGCAGCTCCCGGACTAGTTCCGGGGAGCTGTTTTTT. Protein sequence: CASSSRTSSGELFF.

The chain couples TRBV11-2 to TRBJ2-7, with D uncertain. Trimming stripped 5 bases from V and 2 bases from J, with 16 bases between. The germline V gene encodes CDR1 SGHAT and CDR2 FQNNGV. The CDR3 spans 15 residues. CDR3 region: CASSILRPNPYEQYF. CDR3 DNA sequence: TGTGCCAGCAGCATCTTACGGCCGAACCCCTACGAGCAGTACTTC.

This chain connects TRBV10-3 to TRBJ2-1, with TRBD1 matching over 8 bases. The germline CDR1 and CDR2 sequences are ENHRY and SYGVKD. Germline trimming cut 10 bases from V and 3 bases from J; bases unmatched to any gene: 14. This CDR3 has 16 residues. The chain's CDR3 is CATQGLQGEFYNEQFF. CDR3 DNA: TGTGCCACTCAGGGGCTACAGGGGGAGTTCTACAATGAGCAGTTCTTC.

The chain has TRBV6-2 or TRBV6-3 and TRBJ2-1; 9 bases fit TRBD1. The ends lost 2 bases at V and 8 bases at J; junction bases unmatched: 10. CDR1 and CDR2 (germline): MNHEY, SVGEGT. This CDR3 is built from 16 residues. CDR3 protein: CASSYPPGQGFDEQFF. In DNA, the CDR3 is TGTGCCAGCAGTTACCCCCCGGGACAGGGTTTTGATGAGCAGTTCTTC.

The chain is built from TRBV3-1 (or the pseudogene TRBV3-2) and TRBJ2-7; D gene unclear. The CDR3 contains 15 residues. Germline CDR1 is LGHDT and CDR2 is YNNKEL (reference sequence). V was clipped by 1 base and J by 2 bases, with 12 bases between them. The CDR3 region has the DNA TGTGCCAGCAGCCAAGTGGGGATTCGAGCCTACGAGCAGTACTTC. Amino acid sequence: CASSQVGIRAYEQYF.

This clone has a single count. The V call is TRBV12-5, the J call TRBJ2-1; weak D call: TRBD2 (6 bases). The CDR3 totals 15 residues. CDR1 and CDR2 from the germline V gene are LGHNT and FRNRAP. V was trimmed by 5 bases and J by 9 bases, leaving 20 bases between them. CDR3 amino acids: CASGLSGRPEGEQFF. The CDR3 DNA reads as TGTGCTAGTGGTCTCAGCGGGCGGCCCGAGGGTGAGCAGTTCTTC.

The chain employs TRBV25-1 and TRBJ2-1; perhaps D is TRBD1 or TRBD2 (5 bases each). CDR1 MGHDK and CDR2 SYGVNS come from the germline V gene. Trimming pared 2 bases from V and 4 bases from J, leaving 12 bases between. This CDR3 comprises 15 residues. In DNA, the CDR3 is TGTGCCAGCAGTGAAGGGGGACGAGATTACAATGAGCAGTTCTTC. Amino acid sequence: CASSEGGRDYNEQFF. Complete variable domain (other parts from reference TRBV25-1 and TRBJ2-1): EADIYQTPRYLVIGTGKKITLECSQTMGHDKMYWYQQDPGMELHLIHYSYGVNSTEKGDLSSESTVSRIRTEHFPLTLESARPSHTSQYLCASSEGGRDYNEQFFGPGTRLTVL.

V usage is TRBV5-8 and J usage is TRBJ2-1, with 12 bases matching TRBD2. J gave up 9 bases and V 5 bases, and 9 bases lay outside the gene matches. The CDR3 length is 15 residues. CDR1 is SGHTS and CDR2 is YDEGEE in the germline V gene. The CDR3 loop is CASSYLAGGPGEQFF. The CDR3 DNA reads TGTGCCAGCAGTTATCTAGCGGGAGGGCCAGGTGAGCAGTTCTTC.

CDR3 sequence (DNA): TGTGCCAGCAGCCAAGATCATACGCCGACTCCGGACTATGGCTACACCTTC. It translates to CASSQDHTPTPDYGYTF. The chain recombines TRBV4-2 with TRBJ1-2, with D unresolved. Deletions cut 0 bases from V and 3 bases from J, with 17 bases between. In germline, CDR1 is LGHNA, CDR2 YNFKEQ. The CDR3 totals 17 residues.

The rearrangement uses TRBV7-9 and TRBJ1-1; TRBD1 matches at 7 bases. The CDR3 is 12 residues long. The V gene's germline CDR1 is SEHNR and CDR2 FQNEAQ (reference sequence). Trimming at V came to 4 bases and at J to 10 bases, leaving 6 bases not matched to a gene. The CDR3: CASSSAGGPAFF. CDR3 nucleotides: TGTGCCAGCAGCTCCGCAGGGGGGCCAGCTTTCTTT.

V gene TRBV7-2 combines with J gene TRBJ1-4; a weak D match, TRBD1 (5 bases). Germline V gene data show CDR1 as SGHTA and CDR2 as FQGNSA. Trimming removed 5 bases at V and 1 base at J, with 8 bases between. This CDR3 is built from 14 residues. As DNA, the CDR3 is TGTGCCAGCAGCCGGGACCTAACTAATGAAAAACTGTTTTTT. Residues: CASSRDLTNEKLFF.

The chain links TRBV5-6 to TRBJ1-6; maybe TRBD1 (5 bases). Trimming took 1 base from V and 1 from J, leaving 12 bases between them. Germline V CDR1 and CDR2: SGHDT, YYEEEE. The CDR3 has 17 residues. As DNA, the CDR3 is TGTGCCAGCAGCTTGCAGTCTCAGGGTTCCTATAATTCACCCCTCCACTTT. Its translation is CASSLQSQGSYNSPLHF.

The rearrangement joins TRBV18 to TRBJ1-2, with TRBD1 identical over 8 bases. Germline-derived CDR1 and CDR2 are KGHSH and LQKENI. The CDR3 is 15 residues long. V was clipped by 3 bases and J by 7 bases; unmatched bases: 10. For the CDR3, the DNA is TGTGCCAGCTCACCGCTGGATGGGCAGGGGGCTGGCTACACCTTC. Protein sequence: CASSPLDGQGAGYTF.

V gene TRBV19 combines with J gene TRBJ2-7; 9 bases line up with TRBD1. The V gene's germline CDR1 is LNHDA and CDR2 SQIVND (reference sequence). CDR3 length: 13 amino acids. The V and J ends lost 9 bases and 7 bases, in that order; junction bases with no gene match: 10. The CDR3 loop is CASQTGGKKEQYF. Written as DNA, the CDR3 is TGTGCCAGCCAGACAGGGGGAAAGAAAGAGCAGTACTTC.

The chain is built from TRBV2 and TRBJ2-7, with 12 bases lining up with TRBD1. Germline assignment: CDR1 SNHLY and CDR2 FYNNEI. The CDR3 has 14 residues. V shed 5 bases, J shed 6 bases, and the junction held 5 bases outside the gene matches. This CDR3 reads CASSSGTGGREQYF. The CDR3 DNA reads as TGTGCCAGCAGTTCCGGGACAGGGGGCCGCGAGCAGTACTTC.

This chain connects TRBV5-4 to TRBJ1-2, with D possibly matching TRBD1 (6 bases). Germline assignment: CDR1 SGHNT and CDR2 YYREEE (reference sequence). CDR3 length: 13 residues. Trimming took 4 bases from V and 2 from J, leaving 9 bases between them. CDR3 in amino acids: CASSTDRNYGYTF. CDR3 sequence (DNA): TGTGCCAGCAGCACGGACAGAAACTATGGCTACACCTTC. The full variable domain, rest sourced from reference TRBV5-4 and TRBJ1-2, is ETGVTQSPTHLIKTRGQQVTLRCSSQSGHNTVSWYQQALGQGPQFIFQYYREEENGRGNFPPRFSGLQFPNYSSELNVNALELDDSALYLCASSTDRNYGYTFGSGTRLTVV.